One TCR beta chain is described in this entry. Its antigen is still unknown. cDNA libraries for TCR beta contained unique molecular identifiers. T cells numbering roughly 0.95 to 10 million yielded roughly 0.5 million cDNA molecules. Using its own MiXCR run on the PCR reads, TCRdb lists one record per CDR3 protein. The repertoire consists of hundreds of thousands of distinct CDR3 sequences, with approximately 53% occurring once and the leading ten covering about 4.8%. This entry comes from a study of post-analysis software for immune sequencing data. Looking at the study overall: In terms of disease course, relapsing-remitting, secondary progressive and progressive-relapsing multiple sclerosis were included.

Overall study findings and caveats: Samples sharing a preparation batch grouped tightly together when assessed by F measure. The normalized Chao1 diversity of multiple sclerosis patients was significantly lower than that of controls.

This clonotype originated in a girl between 10 and 17 years old with multiple sclerosis. Sequenced material: blood.

CDR3 bases: TGTGCCAGCAGCCCTGACCCGGGACGCGATAATTCACCCCTCCACTTT. It encodes CASSPDPGRDNSPLHF. The rearrangement links TRBV7-2 to TRBJ1-6, with D perhaps TRBD1 (5 bases). This CDR3 is 16 amino acids long. V gave up 5 bases and J gave up 5 bases, with 16 bases separating them. Germline V lookup: CDR1 SGHTA, CDR2 FQGNSA.